This TCR beta chain was retrieved from a study of CD8+ T cells in alopecia areata. Study details: The study gave treated patients oral tofacitinib at 5 to 10 mg twice daily.

Germline CDR1 and CDR2: SGHRS and YFSETQ. V was cut by 4 bases and J by 1 base, with 16 bases left in between. The length of the CDR3 is 16 residues. The treatment denotes: oral pan-JAK inhibitor, 5-10 mg twice daily. Reverse transcription of extracted RNA yielded cDNA, which provided the sequencing template. The data were produced by immunoSEQ multiplex PCR, yet TCRdb's version contains in-frame clones alone and is incomplete. The data show about 270,000 clones, over 45% seen once. This clonotype originated in a human donor with alopecia areata. The chain links TRBV5-1 to TRBJ2-3; a weak D match, TRBD2 (5 bases). Sequencing used CD4+ T cells sorted from blood, obtained at approximately week 52, from a patient treated with tofacitinib. Here the CDR3 DNA reads TGCGCCAGCAGCGACGGACCGACCGGGGGCACAGATACGCAGTATTTT. It codes for CASSDGPTGGTDTQYF.